These 6 T cell receptor beta chains originate from one sample sequenced in a study of T cell responses to AZD1222 COVID-19 vaccine. The method was immunoSEQ multiplex PCR; TCRdb's version includes in-frame clones alone and lacks a portion of them. The sample lists some 130,000 clones; 80% to 90% were seen once. Source: peripheral blood, taken on day 0 of AZD1222 vaccination. These receptors were obtained from an adult in good health.

The J gene is TRBJ2-3, the V gene TRBV3-1 (or the pseudogene TRBV3-2), with 14 bases identical to TRBD2. Trimming removed 3 bases from V and 4 bases from J; junction bases left unmatched: 3. The CDR3 loop spans 16 amino acids. The germline V gene encodes CDR1 LGHDT and CDR2 YNNKEL (reference sequence). The CDR3 spells CASSHLTSGGADTQYF. The CDR3 DNA follows: TGTGCCAGCAGCCACTTGACTAGCGGGGGGGCAGATACGCAGTATTTT.

This sequence joins TRBV5-4 and TRBJ1-2; 8 nucleotides match TRBD1. J lost 2 bases, V lost 3 bases, and 12 bases had no gene match. Germline V gene sequence: CDR1 SGHNT, CDR2 YYREEE (reference sequence). The CDR3 consists of 17 residues. CDR3 sequence reads: CASSSQNDRGLNYGYTF. The CDR3 DNA is TGTGCCAGCAGCTCGCAGAATGACAGGGGACTAAACTATGGCTACACCTTC.

The chain combines TRBV4-3 with TRBJ2-1; maybe TRBD1 (5 bases). This CDR3 is 16 amino acids long. Germline V gene data show CDR1 as LGHNA and CDR2 as YSLEER. V lost 1 base to trimming and J lost 2 bases, with 12 bases between them. In DNA form, the CDR3 reads TGCGCCAGCAGCCAAGCGTCCAGGGCCACCTACAATGAGCAGTTCTTC. It yields the protein CASSQASRATYNEQFF.

The chain joins TRBV7-9 to TRBJ2-2; 10 nucleotides agree with TRBD1. V lost 8 bases and J lost 5; bases outside the gene matches: 8. This CDR3 is 15 amino acids long. CDR1 and CDR2 (germline): SEHNR, FQNEAQ (reference sequence). The CDR3 DNA is TGTGCCAGCCGGGACAGGGGATCGGGGACCGGGGAGCTGTTTTTT. Encoded protein: CASRDRGSGTGELFF.

The gene calls are TRBV6-5 and TRBJ1-4; weak D call: TRBD1 (6 bases). The germline V gene encodes CDR1 MNHEY and CDR2 SVGAGI. Trimming took 0 bases from V and 8 from J, leaving 13 bases between them. This CDR3 comprises 15 residues. The CDR3: CASSYSKGVREKLFF. CDR3 DNA sequence: TGTGCCAGCAGTTACTCGAAGGGGGTTCGAGAAAAACTGTTTTTT.

The rearrangement uses TRBV28 and TRBJ2-7, with D unclear. CDR1 is MDHEN, CDR2 SYDVKM, per germline. The CDR3 sequence is 14 residues long. Trimming left V 2 bases short and J 3 bases short, with 11 bases between. The CDR3 region has the DNA TGTGCCAGCAGTTTAATTGGTTTCCTCTACGAGCAGTACTTC. It translates to CASSLIGFLYEQYF. Using reference TRBV28 and TRBJ2-7 for the parts outside the CDR3, the full variable domain is DVKVTQSSRYLVKRTGEKVFLECVQDMDHENMFWYRQDPGLGLRLIYFSYDVKMKEKGDIPEGYSVSREKKERFSLILESASTNQTSMYLCASSLIGFLYEQYFGPGTRLTVT.